The sequence of this TCR beta chain was determined in a study of blood T cells in healthy people across ages. For every donor, a draw yielded around 10 milliliters of peripheral blood. A sample-barcoded 5' primer and a J-beta primer mix were used in a second PCR of about 6 to 11 cycles. A minimum of 2.5 million CDR3-containing paired-end reads was obtained for each sample. TCRdb re-called the 5' RACE reads with MiXCR, one entry per CDR3 protein. The data hold about 1,000,000 distinct CDR3 sequences, with over 35% observed a single time. Trimming removed 4 bases from V and 6 bases from J, with 11 bases in between. Germline loops: CDR1 MGHRA, CDR2 YSYEKL. CDR3 length equals 13 residues. There are a few counts of this clonotype. Antigen: not known. Study-level points and caveats: Compared with aged donors, long-lived donors showed fewer expanded clones, suggesting selection. A strong correlation between TCR beta diversity and naive T cell percentage was seen.

This TCR was recovered from a woman aged 55-75 years in good health. V usage is TRBV4-1 and J usage is TRBJ2-3; D unresolved. Sequencing used blood. In nucleotides, the CDR3 is TGCGCCAGCAGCCTCCTCACCTGGGATACGCAGTATTTT. This sequence encodes CASSLLTWDTQYF.